The 6 T cell receptor beta chains given below trace back to one sample, sequenced in a study of beta chain features in type 1 diabetes. Study conclusions and caveats: Within each of all four CD4+ subsets, Type 1 diabetes patients had TCRB CDR3s that were moderately but significantly shorter.

Antigens for these TCRs are unknown. The isolated RNA, all of it, was reverse transcribed, so expressed TCRB transcripts were what got sequenced. Profiled with immunoSEQ multiplex PCR; TCRdb holds only in-frame clones, not every one. The repertoire consists of about 340,000 clones, with approximately 9.7% occurring once and the leading ten covering more than 0.8%. Input material: central memory CD4+ T cells from blood. The receptors come from a man aged 25 to 45 with type 1 diabetes.

This clone was detected a few times. J is TRBJ2-7 and V is TRBV7-6; D unclear. The germline gives CDR1 SGHVS, CDR2 FNYEAQ. The CDR3 has 13 amino acids. Trimming took 5 bases from V and 2 from J, leaving 10 bases between them. The DNA for the CDR3 is TGTGCCAGCAGCCTCGGACCGCCCTACGAGCAGTACTTC. Translating gives CASSLGPPYEQYF. The full variable domain, in which reference TRBV7-6 and TRBJ2-7 provide the parts outside the CDR3, is GAGVSQSPRYKVTKRGQDVALRCDPISGHVSLYWYRQALGQGPEFLTYFNYEAQQDKSGLPNDRFSAERPEGSISTLTIQRTEQRDSAMYRCASSLGPPYEQYFGPGTRLTVT.

This clone was counted a few times. The chain couples TRBV5-6 to TRBJ2-3, with a possible D match to TRBD1 (5 bases). Trimming took 3 bases from V and 0 from J, leaving 14 bases between them. CDR3 size: 16 residues. Germline-derived CDR1 and CDR2 are SGHDT and YYEEEE. CDR3 loop: CASSSVRGSSTDTQYF. In DNA form, the CDR3 reads TGTGCCAGCAGCTCGGTTAGGGGATCTAGCACAGATACGCAGTATTTT. Full variable domain (outside the CDR3, taken from reference TRBV5-6 and TRBJ2-3): DAGVTQSPTHLIKTRGQQVTLRCSPKSGHDTVSWYQQALGQGPQFIFQYYEEEERQRGNFPDRFSGHQFPNYSSELNVNALLLGDSALYLCASSSVRGSSTDTQYFGPGTRLTVL.

The table lists this clone with many counts. J is TRBJ1-5 and V is TRBV19, with 7 bases that match TRBD1. The germline CDR1 and CDR2 sequences are LNHDA and SQIVND (reference sequence). The CDR3 consists of 16 residues. V trimming: 7 bases; J trimming: 0 bases; junction bases outside the gene matches: 9. The CDR3 nucleotides read TGTGCCAGTATCGGGAAGACAGGGAGTAGCAATCAGCCCCAGCATTTT. Translating gives CASIGKTGSSNQPQHF.

Comments on this clone: Additional DNA sequences in this sample encode the identical CDR3. The rearrangement joins TRBV7-9 to TRBJ1-6, with 7 bases lining up with TRBD1. CDR1 is SEHNR, CDR2 FQNEAQ, per germline (reference sequence). After removal of 5 bases from V and 7 bases from J, the junction contained 5 bases not matched to a gene. The length of the CDR3 is 14 residues. The CDR3 is CASSPDRDNSPLHF. DNA of the CDR3: TGTGCCAGCAGCCCCGACAGGGACAATTCACCCCTCCACTTT.

The V call is TRBV7-2, the J call TRBJ2-7; 8 nucleotides match TRBD2. Unmatched junction bases numbered 7, after V lost 6 bases and J lost 3 bases. The CDR3 runs to 14 residues. Germline V gene data show CDR1 as SGHTA and CDR2 as FQGNSA. The CDR3 here is CASRLGLADYEQYF. In DNA form, the CDR3 reads TGTGCCAGCAGACTCGGACTAGCAGACTACGAGCAGTACTTC.

This clone appeared a few times. The chain couples TRBV7-2 to TRBJ2-5, with TRBD2 identical over 9 bases. Losses at the gene ends were 3 bases for V and 3 bases for J; bases not matched to a gene: 8. CDR1 and CDR2 (germline): SGHTA, FQGNSA. This CDR3 spans 16 amino acids. The DNA of the CDR3 is TGTGCCAGCAGCTTGGCAACTAGCGGGCGAAAAGAGACCCAGTACTTC. Translating it yields CASSLATSGRKETQYF.